This T cell receptor (beta chain) was observed in a study of T-cell memory formation after mild COVID-19. Findings of the study overall: The main location of contracting CD4+ clones was CM and EM, and that of contracting CD8+ clones was EMRA. The appearance of some responding clones in pre-infection memory suggested that cross-reactive memory joined.

Sample barcodes and UMIs were carried by the TCR alpha and TCR beta cDNA libraries that 5'RACE generated with constant-segment primers. TCRdb reprocessed the 5' RACE reads with MiXCR, giving one entry per CDR3 protein. The sample holds roughly 340,000 distinct CDR3 sequences; approximately 15% are singletons and the top ten take about a fifth. In this sample, this clonotype turned up many times. As yet, its antigen is unknown. After removal of 1 base from V and 5 bases from J, the junction contained 7 bases not matched to a gene. The CDR3 spans 15 residues. Germline CDR1 SGHRS, CDR2 YFSETQ. This receptor was identified in a man aged 18 to 30 who had mild COVID-19 (a few samples of this study predate the infection). Cell type and time point are not known. The sequencing sample was made of PBMCs or a T cell subset sorted from them (not recorded which). This chain uses TRBV5-1 with TRBJ2-7; 9 bases line up with TRBD1. The CDR3 loop is CASSLNPGQGDEQYV. As DNA, the CDR3 is TGCGCCAGCAGCTTGAATCCGGGACAGGGTGACGAGCAGTACGTC.